This T cell receptor (beta chain) emerged from a study of T cells in Graves' hyperthyroidism and ophthalmopathy. Study overall: Upon initial diagnosis and before any treatment, peripheral blood was collected. Findings and caveats of the study: Blood also contained most expanded thyroid clonotypes above 0.001.

In its sample, this clonotype was seen many times. The antigen remains undetermined. The CDR3 extends over 16 amino acids. The V end was cut by 4 bases, the J end by 7 bases, with 20 bases between. Germline CDR1 and CDR2: SEHNR and FQNEAQ (reference sequence). RNA transcripts yielded amplified TCR beta CDR3 regions. With the HTBI primer set, the TCR CDR3 went through a first round of RT-PCR. In TCRdb, the multiplex PCR reads were re-called with MiXCR into one record per CDR3 protein. The profile shows about 260,000 distinct CDR3 sequences, roughly 15% of them singletons. The receptor comes from a woman aged 18-29 years with Graves' ophthalmopathy. The sequencing sample was made of blood. This sequence joins TRBV7-9 and TRBJ2-4; the D call may be TRBD1 or TRBD2 (5 bases each). The DNA of the CDR3 is TGTGCCAGCAGCTCCCGCGGAGGCAGGGTTTGGAACATTCAGTACTTC. Translation gives CASSSRGGRVWNIQYF.